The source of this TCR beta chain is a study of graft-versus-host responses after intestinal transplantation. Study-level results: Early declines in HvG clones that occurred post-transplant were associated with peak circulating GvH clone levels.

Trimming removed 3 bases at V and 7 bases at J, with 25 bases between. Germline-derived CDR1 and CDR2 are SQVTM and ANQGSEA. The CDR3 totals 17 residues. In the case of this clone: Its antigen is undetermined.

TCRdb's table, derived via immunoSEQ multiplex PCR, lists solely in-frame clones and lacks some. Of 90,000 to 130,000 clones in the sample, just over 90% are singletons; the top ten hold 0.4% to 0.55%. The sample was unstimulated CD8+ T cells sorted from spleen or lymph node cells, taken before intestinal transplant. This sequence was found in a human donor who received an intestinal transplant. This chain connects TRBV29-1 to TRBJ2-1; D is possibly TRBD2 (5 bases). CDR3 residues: CSVDIGLLGRPGNEQFF. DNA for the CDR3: TGCAGCGTTGATATCGGGCTACTAGGACGGCCAGGAAATGAGCAGTTCTTC.